This T cell receptor beta chain was found in a study of cytomegalovirus exposure and HLA in healthy donors. The PCR contained 60 Vbeta and 13 Jbeta primers. Some clones are missing from TCRdb's copy, which holds only in-frame ones; the method was immunoSEQ multiplex PCR. The table includes about 190,000 clones, around 90% detected once. Overall study results and limits: 150 or so TCR beta chains were listed as cytomegalovirus-associated. Among immune exposure information, only CMV serostatus was available.

The trim removed 7 bases at V and 4 bases at J, leaving 15 bases unmatched. The CDR3 sequence is 16 residues long. Looked up from germline, CDR1 is SNHLY and CDR2 is FYNNEI. Note on this clone: Its antigen is not known.

The material sequenced was PBMCs. The sequence was collected from a boy aged 2 to 10 in good health and CMV-seronegative. J is TRBJ1-2 and V is TRBV2; 7 bases map to TRBD1. The CDR3 bases are TGTGCCAGCAAGCCGGGACAGAGTCCTCTCCTCTATGGCTACACCTTC. Its protein is CASKPGQSPLLYGYTF.